This TCR beta chain derives from a study of siplizumab effects on memory and regulatory T cells. Only in-frame clones appear in the TCRdb table, and some are missing; sequencing was by immunoSEQ multiplex PCR. The sample includes about 69,000 clones, approximately 88% of them seen just once. The receptor's source is a human donor in good health. The sequenced sample consisted of Tregs sorted from blood.

This CDR3 is CASSIAGSYGYTF. The CDR3 nucleotides are TGTGCCAGCAGCATCGCAGGGTCGTATGGCTACACCTTC. The rearrangement links TRBV7-9 to TRBJ1-2; D perhaps matches TRBD1 (5 bases). CDR1 SEHNR and CDR2 FQNEAQ come from the germline V gene (reference sequence). The CDR3 length is 13 residues. Deletions cut 5 bases from V and 5 bases from J, with 12 bases between.